The 4 T cell receptor beta chains below come from one sample, sequenced in a study of shared clonotypes between healthy human individuals. Here immunoSEQ multiplex PCR was the method, and the copy in TCRdb shows in-frame clones only, minus some. The data show approximately 530,000 clones, around 96% seen once. The specimen was naive CD4+ T cells sorted from blood. Subset meaning: CD45RA+ positively selected. The source of these receptors is a woman aged 25 to 45 in good health.

The rearrangement uses TRBV15 and TRBJ2-7; D is ambiguous. The germline V gene has CDR1 LNHNV and CDR2 YYDKDF (reference sequence). The CDR3 length is 14 residues. With 0 bases removed from V and 4 bases from J, the gap between germline ends came to 10 bases. In DNA form, the CDR3 reads TGTGCCACCAGCAGAGATATCTCCGGATACGAGCAGTACTTC. Protein sequence: CATSRDISGYEQYF.

The genes are TRBV10-3 and TRBJ2-3; D remains ambiguous. V shed 6 bases and J shed 6 bases, with 10 bases lying between them. The CDR3 has 12 amino acids. CDR1 is ENHRY and CDR2 is SYGVKD in the germline V gene. Here the CDR3 DNA reads TGTGCCATCAGCCCCAATGGGGATACGCAGTATTTT. This translates into CAISPNGDTQYF.

The V gene is TRBV28, the J gene TRBJ2-2; D is tentatively TRBD1 or TRBD2 (5 bases each). In germline, CDR1 is MDHEN, CDR2 SYDVKM. V lost 3 bases and J 1 base, leaving 27 bases between the germline ends. There are 21 residues in the CDR3. CDR3 protein: CASSFAGEMSRDPKNTGELFF. The CDR3 DNA is TGTGCCAGCAGTTTTGCTGGGGAAATGTCCCGGGACCCCAAGAACACCGGGGAGCTGTTTTTT.

The chain links TRBV18 to TRBJ2-3; 9 bases line up with TRBD1. V lost 4 bases and J lost 0; bases outside the gene matches: 2. This CDR3 is 15 amino acids long. Per germline, CDR1 KGHSH and CDR2 LQKENI. The CDR3 reads CASSLGQGSTDTQYF. The CDR3, as DNA: TGTGCCAGCTCACTAGGACAGGGGAGCACAGATACGCAGTATTTT.